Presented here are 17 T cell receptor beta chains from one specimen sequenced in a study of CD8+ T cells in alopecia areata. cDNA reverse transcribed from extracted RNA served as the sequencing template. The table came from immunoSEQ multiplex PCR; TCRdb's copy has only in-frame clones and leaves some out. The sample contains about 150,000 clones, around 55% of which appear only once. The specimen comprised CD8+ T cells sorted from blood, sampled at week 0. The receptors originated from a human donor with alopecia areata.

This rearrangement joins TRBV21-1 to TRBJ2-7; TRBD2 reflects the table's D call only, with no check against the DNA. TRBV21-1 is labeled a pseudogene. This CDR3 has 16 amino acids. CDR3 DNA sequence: TGTGCCAGCAGCCCCCACCGCGGTGCCAGCTCCTACGAGCAGTACTTC. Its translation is CASSPHRGASSYEQYF.

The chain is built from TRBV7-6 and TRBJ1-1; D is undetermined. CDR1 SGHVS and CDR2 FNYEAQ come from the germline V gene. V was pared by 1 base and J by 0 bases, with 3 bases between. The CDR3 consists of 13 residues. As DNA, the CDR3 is TGTGCCAGCAGCTTAGAGGTGAACACTGAAGCTTTCTTT. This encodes CASSLEVNTEAFF. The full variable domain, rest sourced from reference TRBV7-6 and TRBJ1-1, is GAGVSQSPRYKVTKRGQDVALRCDPISGHVSLYWYRQALGQGPEFLTYFNYEAQQDKSGLPNDRFSAERPEGSISTLTIQRTEQRDSAMYRCASSLEVNTEAFFGQGTRLTVV.

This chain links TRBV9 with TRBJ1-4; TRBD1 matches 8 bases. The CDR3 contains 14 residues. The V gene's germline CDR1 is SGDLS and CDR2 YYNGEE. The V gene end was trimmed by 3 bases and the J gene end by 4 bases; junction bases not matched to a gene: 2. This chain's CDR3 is CASSGQGNNEKLFF. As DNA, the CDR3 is TGTGCCAGCAGCGGACAGGGGAATAATGAAAAACTGTTTTTT.

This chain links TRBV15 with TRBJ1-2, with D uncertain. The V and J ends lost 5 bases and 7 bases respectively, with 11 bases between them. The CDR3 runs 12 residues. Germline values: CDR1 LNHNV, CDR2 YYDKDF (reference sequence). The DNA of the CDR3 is TGTGCCACCAGCCTAAGGTCCGGTGGCTACACCTTC. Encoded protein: CATSLRSGGYTF. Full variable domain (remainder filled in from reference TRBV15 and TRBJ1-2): DAMVIQNPRYQVTQFGKPVTLSCSQTLNHNVMYWYQQKSSQAPKLLFHYYDKDFNNEADTPDNFQSRRPNTSFCFLDIRSPGLGDTAMYLCATSLRSGGYTFGSGTRLTVV.

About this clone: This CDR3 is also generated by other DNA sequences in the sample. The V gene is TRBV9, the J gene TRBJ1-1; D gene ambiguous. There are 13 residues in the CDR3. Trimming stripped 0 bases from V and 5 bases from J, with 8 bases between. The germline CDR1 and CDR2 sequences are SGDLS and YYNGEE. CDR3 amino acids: CASSVVSGTEAFF. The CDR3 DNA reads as TGTGCCAGCAGCGTAGTCTCGGGGACTGAAGCTTTCTTT.

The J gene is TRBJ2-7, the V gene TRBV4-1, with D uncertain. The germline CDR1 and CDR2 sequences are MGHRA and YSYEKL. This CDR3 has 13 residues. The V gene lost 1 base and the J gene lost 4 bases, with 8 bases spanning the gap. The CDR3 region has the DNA TGCGCCAGCAGCCAAGTCAAGGGATACGAGCAGTACTTC. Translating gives CASSQVKGYEQYF.

The CDR3 nucleotides are TGTGCCACCAGCAGACGGGGGACCAATCAGCCCCAGCATTTT. It encodes CATSRRGTNQPQHF. J is TRBJ1-5 and V is TRBV15; tentative D call: TRBD1 (5 bases). CDR3 length equals 14 residues. Germline V gives CDR1 LNHNV, CDR2 YYDKDF (reference sequence). The V end was cut by 2 bases, the J end by 3 bases, with 8 bases between.

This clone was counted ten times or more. For the CDR3, the DNA is TGTGCCAGTACCCGAGGGACAGCAAGTTCCAAAAACATTCAGTACTTC. Translating gives CASTRGTASSKNIQYF. V usage is TRBV19 and J usage is TRBJ2-4; 7 nucleotides align to TRBD1. The junction had 11 bases not matched to a gene; V was cut back by 7 bases and J by 2 bases. Germline V lookup: CDR1 LNHDA, CDR2 SQIVND (reference sequence). The CDR3 spans 16 residues.

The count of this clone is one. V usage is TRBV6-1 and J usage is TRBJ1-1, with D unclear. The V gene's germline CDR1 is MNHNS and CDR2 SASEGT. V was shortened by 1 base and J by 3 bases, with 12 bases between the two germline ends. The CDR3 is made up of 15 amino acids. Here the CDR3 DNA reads TGTGCCAGCAGTGAAGATGGGGATATGGACACTGAAGCTTTCTTT. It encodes CASSEDGDMDTEAFF.

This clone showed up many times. The CDR3 bases are TGTGCCAGCAGCCCCCGGTTCGGGGTCCCGAACACTGAAGCTTTCTTT. This translates into CASSPRFGVPNTEAFF. This chain connects TRBV7-2 to TRBJ1-1; D is uncertain. CDR1 is SGHTA, CDR2 FQGNSA, per germline. Trimming took 5 bases from V and 1 from J, leaving 17 bases between them. CDR3 length equals 16 residues.

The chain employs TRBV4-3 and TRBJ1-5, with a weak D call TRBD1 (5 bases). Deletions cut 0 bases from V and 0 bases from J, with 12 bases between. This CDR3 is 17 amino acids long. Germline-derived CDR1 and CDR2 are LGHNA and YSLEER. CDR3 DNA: TGCGCCAGCAGCCAAGATTTTTTAGGGACTAGCAATCAGCCCCAGCATTTT. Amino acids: CASSQDFLGTSNQPQHF.

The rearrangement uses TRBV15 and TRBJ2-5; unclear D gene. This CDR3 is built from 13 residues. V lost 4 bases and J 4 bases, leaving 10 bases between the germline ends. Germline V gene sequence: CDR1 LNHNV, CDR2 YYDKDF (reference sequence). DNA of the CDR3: TGTGCCACCAGCACAGACTCCCTAGAGACCCAGTACTTC. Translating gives CATSTDSLETQYF.

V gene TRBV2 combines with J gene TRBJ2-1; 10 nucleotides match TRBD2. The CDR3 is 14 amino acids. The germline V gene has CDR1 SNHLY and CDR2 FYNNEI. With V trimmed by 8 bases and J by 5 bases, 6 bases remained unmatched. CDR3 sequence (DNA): TGTGCCAGCGAGTCTAGCGGGGGAGACAATGAGCAGTTCTTC. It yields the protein CASESSGGDNEQFF. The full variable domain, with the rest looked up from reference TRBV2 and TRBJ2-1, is EPEVTQTPSHQVTQMGQEVILRCVPISNHLYFYWYRQILGQKVEFLVSFYNNEISEKSEIFDDQFSVERPDGSNFTLKIRSTKLEDSAMYFCASESSGGDNEQFFGPGTRLTVL.

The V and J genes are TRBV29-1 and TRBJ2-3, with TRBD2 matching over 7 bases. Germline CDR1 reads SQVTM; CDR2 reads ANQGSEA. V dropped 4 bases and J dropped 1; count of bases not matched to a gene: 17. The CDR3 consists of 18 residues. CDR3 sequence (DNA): TGCAGCGTTGTGGGAGGGGCAGATCCGTCCGGGGGCACAGATACGCAGTATTTT. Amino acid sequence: CSVVGGADPSGGTDTQYF.

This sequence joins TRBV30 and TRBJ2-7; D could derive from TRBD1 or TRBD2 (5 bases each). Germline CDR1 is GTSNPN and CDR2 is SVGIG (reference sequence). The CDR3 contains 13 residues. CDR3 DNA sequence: TGTGGCATCCGGGACGCCTACATGGGCGAGCAGTACTTC. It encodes CGIRDAYMGEQYF.

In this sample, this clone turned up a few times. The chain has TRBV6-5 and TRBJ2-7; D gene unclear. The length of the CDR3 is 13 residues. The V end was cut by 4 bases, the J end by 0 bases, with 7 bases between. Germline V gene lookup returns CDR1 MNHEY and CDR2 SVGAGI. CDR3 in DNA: TGTGCCAGCAGTTCGCAGTACTCCTACGAGCAGTACTTC. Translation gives CASSSQYSYEQYF.

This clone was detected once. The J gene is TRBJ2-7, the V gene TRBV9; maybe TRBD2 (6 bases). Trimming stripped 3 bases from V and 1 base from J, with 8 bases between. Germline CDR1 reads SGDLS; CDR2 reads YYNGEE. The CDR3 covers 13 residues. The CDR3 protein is CASSGSGSYEQYF. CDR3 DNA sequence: TGTGCCAGCAGCGGTAGCGGTTCCTACGAGCAGTACTTC.